This TCR beta chain appears in the sequencing data of a study of cytomegalovirus exposure and HLA in healthy donors. The junction had 13 bases not matched to a gene; V was cut back by 4 bases and J by 4 bases. CDR1 is SGHNT, CDR2 YYREEE, per germline (reference sequence). This CDR3 spans 17 amino acids. PCR employed 60 Vbeta and 13 Jbeta primers. The repertoire was sequenced with immunoSEQ multiplex PCR; TCRdb's copy has only in-frame clones and lacks some. The data contain under 200,000 clones, about four fifths of them seen just once; the ten biggest clones take up about 2.6%. The specimen was PBMCs. The clonotype originates from a woman in her 50s in good health and CMV-seropositive. V gene TRBV5-4 combines with J gene TRBJ2-3, with 9 positions matching TRBD2. The CDR3, as DNA: TGTGCCAGCAGCCCGACGGCTGGCGGGGGGGCATCAGATACGCAGTATTTT. This encodes CASSPTAGGGASDTQYF. The full variable domain, with the rest looked up from reference TRBV5-4 and TRBJ2-3, is ETGVTQSPTHLIKTRGQQVTLRCSSQSGHNTVSWYQQALGQGPQFIFQYYREEENGRGNFPPRFSGLQFPNYSSELNVNALELDDSALYLCASSPTAGGGASDTQYFGPGTRLTVL.